This entry is about one T cell receptor (beta chain). It lacks a known antigen. No qualities accompany the bases; no much larger clone lies one base away. Here V drops 0 bases and J drops 3 bases, and the junction holds 4 bases not matched to any gene. The germline V gene specifies MGHRA as CDR1 and YSYEKL as CDR2. The CDR3 contains 16 residues, cysteine and phenylalanine counted. Only the CDR3 region is kept as DNA, spanning 48 bases read in frame from base 1. The transplants used related donors along with nonmyeloablative bone marrow transplantation, and in the human trials mixed chimerism was transient. Unstimulated Tregs (CD4+CD25+CD127-), CD4+ non-Tregs (CD4+CD25-), CD4 and CD8 cells were FACS-sorted from thawed PBMCs. A few combined kidney and bone marrow transplant recipients from the ITN036ST trial were included as patients, and samples were available only from these trial subjects. Healthy control blood was processed to PBMCs with a Ficoll density gradient and then cryopreserved, whereas patient PBMCs were collected both before and after transplant.

This record comes from a study of Tregs in tolerant kidney transplant recipients (dated by TCRdb to between 2019 and 2020). For context, the study as a whole: Before combined kidney and bone marrow transplantation, this study identified donor-specific regulatory T cells using TCRbeta sequencing and then followed those same cells after transplant.

For TCRbeta CDR3 sequencing, genomic DNA from the sorted cells was extracted using the QIAGEN DNeasy Blood and Tissue Kit. High-throughput TCRbeta CDR3 sequencing, which included PCR amplification with bias correction and internal controls, was done commercially through immunoSEQ. Under the source paper's analysis protocol: Unique productive TCRbeta sequences were defined by CDR3 nucleotide sequence when primers matched and otherwise by CDR3 amino acid sequence together with Vbeta and Jbeta genes. As a correction for sorting error, sequences shared between sorted populations at a frequency ratio of 2:1 or less were discarded, and the remaining shared sequences were assigned to the higher population. Sequences were defined as donor-reactive when expanded at least 5-fold in CFSE-low cells versus unstimulated cells and present at a frequency of at least 0.01% in CFSE-low cells. Jensen-Shannon divergence, calculated on the top 100 TCRbeta sequences ranked by frequency, was used to quantify repertoire divergence. When a sample had multiple sequencing runs, each run was corrected for sorting error separately and the runs were then pooled. As stored in TCRdb, this immuneACCESS dataset retains in-frame rearrangements with V and J assigned. A fraction of the clones does not appear; measured against another copy, unresolved V genes explain less than half of the discrepancy, and the remainder lacks a known reason. The V and J calls and clone size were taken over from that table, and D and trimming were inferred from the DNA. Across this sample there are 90,000 or so clones, with 93% seen only once. The ten most abundant clones make up 1.6% of the sample.

What the research found in general, with its limitations: Because the study included only a small number of patients, the results must be confirmed in larger populations and under other immunosuppression protocols. Biological reproducibility was not examined directly, but technical replication error appeared to be minimal. In tolerant patients, the expansion of donor-specific Tregs was greater than global Treg expansion, suggesting that the expansion was antigen-driven rather than nonspecific. For some patients, the PCR primers changed as time went on, which meant samples from those patients could not be compared with one another at the nucleotide level. Expanding Tregs with activated donor B cells appeared to identify the most biologically relevant and donor-specific TCRbeta repertoire.

The sequence was collected from a human patient who received a combined kidney and bone marrow transplant. Because of the transplant, the T cells may be the graft donor's rather than the patient's own. The V and J genes are TRBV4-1 and TRBJ2-3, and TRBD2 matches 9 of the central bases. Sequencing was performed on CD4+ T cells from blood (PBMCs), taken 12 months after the transplant. The DNA is TGCGCCAGCAGCCAAGATCTCCTAGCGGGGACAGATACGCAGTATTTT. Its protein reads: CASSQDLLAGTDTQYF.